This T cell receptor (beta chain) was identified during a study of blood T cell repertoires in COVID-19. Study in general: Samples came from the United States, Italy and Spain, spanning acute and convalescent COVID-19. PBMCs, B-cell-depleted T cells, or T cells provided the cDNA or gDNA that made up the material.

Germline V gene data show CDR1 as SGHAT and CDR2 as FQNNGV. With 4 bases clipped from V and 6 bases from J, the junction kept 5 bases outside the gene matches. The CDR3 totals 15 residues. Authors' processing steps: Using reference gene primer amplification, nucleated cell counts were estimated. Repertoires were generated with immunoSEQ multiplex PCR, while TCRdb's copy carries only in-frame clones and drops some. V and J calls and clone size come straight from that table; D and trimming were deduced from the DNA. The sample lists 200,000 to 250,000 clones, over 75% seen once, with 3% to 3.5% in the top ten. Across fewer than 25 US areas, participants ranged in age from about 18 to 100 years.

The sequence was collected from a woman under 30 in a cohort exposed to, infected with or recovered from COVID-19 (not recorded which). The chain uses TRBV11-2 and TRBJ2-1, with TRBD2 matching 11 bases. Source material: PBMCs or T cells enriched from blood (not recorded which). The CDR3 bases are TGTGCCAGCAGCTCCGGACTAGCGGGTCTCAATGAGCAGTTCTTC. It encodes CASSSGLAGLNEQFF.